This record looks at one TCR beta chain sequence and its context. Germline CDR1 and CDR2: SGHAT and FQNNGV. The CDR3 runs 14 residues. Trimming took 1 base from V and 3 from J, leaving 7 bases between them. This entry is derived from a study of blood T cell repertoires in COVID-19. Across the whole study: Whether acute or convalescent, the COVID-19 samples came from the United States, Italy and Spain. In each case, the material was cDNA or gDNA derived from T cells, B-cell-depleted T cells, or PBMCs.

Original methodology: Nucleated cell counts were estimated from reference gene primer amplification. Sequenced by immunoSEQ multiplex PCR; TCRdb stores in-frame clones only, minus some. Clonal size and the V and J genes are those of that table, whereas D and trimming came from the DNA. The sample has roughly 61,000 clones, about 83% seen once. The chain is built from TRBV11-2 and TRBJ2-4; possible D gene TRBD1, 5 bases. The sample taken for sequencing was peripheral blood. The TCR sequence derives from a middle-aged man with active COVID-19. This CDR3 reads CASSLAGIKNIQYF. The CDR3 region has the DNA TGTGCCAGCAGCTTAGCAGGGATCAAAAACATTCAGTACTTC.